What follows are 26 T cell receptor beta chains derived from one specimen sequenced in a study of T cell responses to AZD1222 COVID-19 vaccine. Repertoires were generated with immunoSEQ multiplex PCR, while TCRdb's copy carries only in-frame clones and drops some. Among roughly 100,000 clones listed, 86% were seen once. Sequenced material: peripheral blood, taken 28 days after the second dose of the MenACWY control vaccine. The receptors come from an adult who received the MenACWY meningococcal vaccine as a control.

The chain has TRBV7-2 and TRBJ2-1; a weak D match, TRBD1 (5 bases). CDR1 and CDR2 (germline): SGHTA, FQGNSA. Trimming left V 2 bases short and J 9 bases short, with 8 bases between. The CDR3 loop spans 12 amino acids. The CDR3 region has the DNA TGTGCCAGCAGCTTAATGGGGCCTGAGCAGTTCTTC. Its protein product is CASSLMGPEQFF. Combining the CDR3 with reference TRBV7-2 and TRBJ2-1 gives the whole variable domain GAGVSQSPSNKVTEKGKDVELRCDPISGHTALYWYRQSLGQGLEFLIYFQGNSAPDKSGLPSDRFSAERTGGSVSTLTIQRTQQEDSAVYLCASSLMGPEQFFGPGTRLTVL.

The chain carries TRBV18 and TRBJ1-1, with 7 bases lining up with TRBD1. V lost 3 bases and J lost 0; bases outside the gene matches: 4. The CDR3 loop spans 15 amino acids. Germline V lookup: CDR1 KGHSH, CDR2 LQKENI. The CDR3 coding sequence is TGTGCCAGCTCACCCGAAACAGGGGTGAACACTGAAGCTTTCTTT. It translates to CASSPETGVNTEAFF. The full variable domain, in which reference TRBV18 and TRBJ1-1 provide the parts outside the CDR3, is NAGVMQNPRHLVRRRGQEARLRCSPMKGHSHVYWYRQLPEEGLKFMVYLQKENIIDESGMPKERFSAEFPKEGPSILRIQQVVRGDSAAYFCASSPETGVNTEAFFGQGTRLTVV.

This clone was picked up one time. This sequence joins TRBV28 and TRBJ2-5; the D is unclear. This CDR3 comprises 13 residues. The ends were cut back, 8 bases at V and 5 bases at J, with 15 bases in the middle. Germline V CDR1 and CDR2: MDHEN, SYDVKM. The CDR3 region is CASGRLSVETQYF. CDR3 in DNA: TGTGCCAGCGGAAGACTGAGTGTGGAGACCCAGTACTTC.

The V gene is TRBV5-1, the J gene TRBJ2-7; 10 nucleotides line up with TRBD1. This CDR3 has 15 amino acids. Germline trimming cut 3 bases from V and 7 bases from J; bases unmatched to any gene: 10. Per the germline V gene, CDR1 is SGHRS and CDR2 is YFSETQ. This CDR3 reads CASSSTGGAGGEQYF. The CDR3 DNA reads TGCGCCAGCAGCTCGACAGGGGGCGCGGGTGGAGAGCAGTACTTC.

This clone was counted a few times. V is TRBV28 and J is TRBJ2-3; 11 bases align to TRBD2. V shed 1 base and J 2 bases; nucleotides not matched to a gene: 5. The CDR3 has 17 residues. Germline CDR1 reads MDHEN; CDR2 reads SYDVKM. Here the CDR3 reads CASSLSSGGLDTDTQYF. The CDR3 DNA is TGTGCCAGCAGTTTATCTAGCGGGGGGCTAGACACAGATACGCAGTATTTT.

The chain couples TRBV28 to TRBJ1-2; D possibly corresponds to TRBD1 (5 bases). V lost 5 bases to trimming and J lost 8 bases, with 12 bases between them. Germline V gives CDR1 MDHEN, CDR2 SYDVKM. The CDR3 contains 12 residues. As DNA, the CDR3 is TGTGCCAGCAGTGGACCCCCAGGGGGCTACACCTTC. Its translation: CASSGPPGGYTF.

CDR3 region: CATSRDLPYEQYF. In nucleotides, the CDR3 is TGTGCCACCAGCAGAGATCTCCCCTACGAGCAGTACTTC. The J gene is TRBJ2-7, the V gene TRBV15; D not certain. CDR3 length: 13 amino acids. Trimming pared 0 bases from V and 2 bases from J, leaving 5 bases between. The germline CDR1 and CDR2 sequences are LNHNV and YYDKDF (reference sequence).

The CDR3 loop is CASSPPAGGLVAGELFF. As DNA, the CDR3 is TGTGCCAGCTCACCACCGGCGGGGGGCCTCGTGGCCGGGGAGCTGTTTTTT. The chain employs TRBV18 and TRBJ2-2; TRBD2 matches 8 bases. The CDR3 length is 17 residues. The ends lost 0 bases at V and 6 bases at J; junction bases unmatched: 9. Germline V gene lookup returns CDR1 KGHSH and CDR2 LQKENI.

This chain links TRBV7-3 with TRBJ2-3; no clear D. The CDR3 consists of 14 residues. With 5 bases removed from V and 0 bases from J, the gap between germline ends came to 9 bases. Germline-derived CDR1 and CDR2 are SGHTA and FQGTGA. The CDR3 coding sequence is TGTGCCAGCAGCCCGACTTCTAGCACAGATACGCAGTATTTT. Protein: CASSPTSSTDTQYF. Complete variable domain (other parts from reference TRBV7-3 and TRBJ2-3): GAGVSQTPSNKVTEKGKYVELRCDPISGHTALYWYRQSLGQGPEFLIYFQGTGAADDSGLPNDRFFAVRPEGSVSTLKIQRTERGDSAVYLCASSPTSSTDTQYFGPGTRLTVL.

J is TRBJ2-2 and V is TRBV3-1 (or the pseudogene TRBV3-2); either TRBD1 or TRBD2 may supply D (6 bases each). Germline V CDR1 and CDR2: LGHDT, YNNKEL (reference sequence). The CDR3 runs to 15 residues. V gave up 4 bases and J gave up 8 bases, with 17 bases separating them. In nucleotides, the CDR3 is TGTGCCAGCAGCCCCATTCAGGGGAGGATGGGGGAGCTGTTTTTT. Translating gives CASSPIQGRMGELFF.

This chain links TRBV2 with TRBJ1-4; tentatively, D is TRBD1 (6 bases). This CDR3 has 15 amino acids. Per germline, CDR1 SNHLY and CDR2 FYNNEI. Trimming cost V 7 bases and J 3 bases, with 15 bases left between them. CDR3 region: CASNLGGQPNEKLFF. In DNA, the CDR3 is TGTGCCAGCAATCTTGGGGGGCAGCCTAATGAAAAACTGTTTTTT.

The V gene is TRBV7-9, the J gene TRBJ1-2; 7 bases fit TRBD1. This CDR3 spans 15 amino acids. The trim removed 2 bases at V and 8 bases at J, leaving 11 bases unmatched. Germline values: CDR1 SEHNR, CDR2 FQNEAQ (reference sequence). DNA for the CDR3: TGTGCCAGCAGCTTATCAGACAGGGATGCTAAGGGCTACACCTTC. Translating gives CASSLSDRDAKGYTF.

The J gene is TRBJ2-3, the V gene TRBV7-2; TRBD2 is a possible D gene (6 bases). Germline CDR1 SGHTA, CDR2 FQGNSA. Trimming cost V 2 bases and J 12 bases, with 21 bases left between them. This CDR3 contains 15 residues. CDR3 DNA: TGTGCCAGCAGCTTATCAGCTGGGGGGAGACTAGGACAGTATTTT. Encoded protein: CASSLSAGGRLGQYF.

V and J are TRBV19 and TRBJ1-2; weak D call: TRBD1 (6 bases). V was trimmed by 4 bases and J by 4 bases, leaving 13 bases between them. CDR1 is LNHDA and CDR2 is SQIVND in the germline V gene (reference sequence). This CDR3 spans 14 amino acids. CDR3 DNA sequence: TGTGCCAGTAGTAACCCCACAGGGATCTATGGCTACACCTTC. Protein sequence: CASSNPTGIYGYTF.

The chain recombines TRBV9 with TRBJ2-1; D perhaps matches TRBD1 (6 bases). The CDR3 runs to 14 residues. From germline, CDR1 is SGDLS and CDR2 YYNGEE. V was clipped by 0 bases and J by 8 bases, with 12 bases between them. As DNA, the CDR3 is TGTGCCAGCAGCGTAGTAGGCAGGGGCTATGAGCAGTTCTTC. Amino acids: CASSVVGRGYEQFF.

The V and J genes are TRBV30 and TRBJ2-3; D is undetermined. CDR1 and CDR2 (germline): GTSNPN, SVGIG (reference sequence). The CDR3 totals 14 residues. Trimming shortened V by 4 bases and J by 2 bases, and 13 bases separated the two germline ends. The CDR3 sequence: CAWTQELSTDTQYF. As DNA, the CDR3 is TGTGCCTGGACCCAGGAGCTATCCACAGATACGCAGTATTTT.

The chain uses TRBV7-2 and TRBJ2-7, with TRBD1 matching over 7 bases. V was pared by 6 bases and J by 7 bases, with 12 bases of the junction left unmatched. This CDR3 has 14 amino acids. From germline, CDR1 is SGHTA and CDR2 FQGNSA. This chain's CDR3 is CASSRDSRGWEQYF. CDR3 in DNA: TGTGCCAGCAGTCGGGACAGCAGAGGTTGGGAGCAGTACTTC.

J is TRBJ1-4 and V is TRBV4-3, with TRBD1 identical over 8 bases. The CDR3 has 16 residues. CDR1 is LGHNA and CDR2 is YSLEER in the germline V gene. V was clipped by 3 bases and J by 7 bases; unmatched bases: 10. The CDR3 DNA reads as TGCGCCAGCAGCCAGAATATACAGGGGGAGGGTGAAAAACTGTTTTTT. Amino acid sequence: CASSQNIQGEGEKLFF.

The rearrangement links TRBV7-9 to TRBJ2-7; the D is unclear. The CDR3 covers 13 residues. CDR1 SEHNR and CDR2 FQNEAQ come from the germline V gene (reference sequence). Trimming shortened V by 2 bases and J by 2 bases, and 7 bases separated the two germline ends. DNA for the CDR3: TGTGCCAGCAGCTTACCCCGAACCTACGAGCAGTACTTC. Encoded protein: CASSLPRTYEQYF. The whole variable domain, remainder taken from reference TRBV7-9 and TRBJ2-7, is DTGVSQNPRHKITKRGQNVTFRCDPISEHNRLYWYRQTLGQGPEFLTYFQNEAQLEKSRLLSDRFSAERPKGSFSTLEIQRTEQGDSAMYLCASSLPRTYEQYFGPGTRLTVT.

This sequence joins TRBV4-3 and TRBJ1-6; a weak D match, TRBD1 (5 bases). Germline V lookup: CDR1 LGHNA, CDR2 YSLEER. There are 18 residues in the CDR3. Trimming shortened V by 5 bases and J by 9 bases, and 26 bases separated the two germline ends. CDR3 nucleotides: TGCGCCAGCAGCGACGTAAAACGGGACGCAGGAGGGAGTTCACCCCTCCACTTT. Protein sequence: CASSDVKRDAGGSSPLHF.

This rearrangement joins TRBV6-5 to TRBJ2-3; 8 bases agree with TRBD2. The CDR3 consists of 14 residues. J gave up 7 bases and V 6 bases, and 9 bases lay outside the gene matches. Looked up from germline, CDR1 is MNHEY and CDR2 is SVGAGI. The CDR3 sequence: CASRSGGVTNTQYF. DNA for the CDR3: TGTGCCAGCAGGAGCGGGGGCGTTACTAATACGCAGTATTTT.

V gene TRBV28 combines with J gene TRBJ1-4; 12 nucleotides match TRBD1. The ends lost 6 bases at V and 8 bases at J; junction bases unmatched: 13. Germline loops: CDR1 MDHEN, CDR2 SYDVKM. This CDR3 contains 17 residues. This CDR3 is CASSPGQGALLEEKLFF. As DNA, the CDR3 is TGTGCCAGCAGCCCGGGACAGGGGGCCCTCTTGGAAGAAAAACTGTTTTTT. Drawing the rest from reference TRBV28 and TRBJ1-4, the complete variable domain is DVKVTQSSRYLVKRTGEKVFLECVQDMDHENMFWYRQDPGLGLRLIYFSYDVKMKEKGDIPEGYSVSREKKERFSLILESASTNQTSMYLCASSPGQGALLEEKLFFGSGTQLSVL.

J is TRBJ1-5 and V is TRBV5-5; D not certain. CDR1 and CDR2 (germline): SGHKS, YYEKEE (reference sequence). There are 14 residues in the CDR3. The V gene lost 1 base and the J gene lost 0 bases, with 5 bases spanning the gap. CDR3 protein: CASSLRASNQPQHF. The CDR3 coding sequence is TGTGCCAGCAGCTTGCGGGCTAGCAATCAGCCCCAGCATTTT.

The rearrangement joins TRBV15 to TRBJ2-5; the match to TRBD2 covers 9 bases. Germline V gene data show CDR1 as LNHNV and CDR2 as YYDKDF (reference sequence). CDR3 size: 15 residues. Trimming took 5 bases from V and 5 from J; bases not matched to a gene: 9. This CDR3 reads CATSVGNSGGETQYF. The CDR3 DNA reads as TGTGCCACCAGCGTTGGAAATAGCGGGGGTGAGACCCAGTACTTC.

This clone showed up just a few times. The chain links TRBV5-4 to TRBJ2-5, with D possibly TRBD2 on 6 matching bases. Trimming stripped 3 bases from V and 2 bases from J, with 8 bases between. Germline CDR1 is SGHNT and CDR2 is YYREEE (reference sequence). This CDR3 contains 13 residues. CDR3 DNA sequence: TGTGCCAGCAGCTCCGGGAGTCAAGAGACCCAGTACTTC. Residues: CASSSGSQETQYF.

DNA of the CDR3: TGTGCCAGCAGCTTAGAGCGGGTGATAGAATATAATTCACCCCTCCACTTT. The encoded protein is CASSLERVIEYNSPLHF. The V call is TRBV7-2, the J call TRBJ1-6, with D unresolved. CDR3 length equals 17 residues. Germline-derived CDR1 and CDR2 are SGHTA and FQGNSA. Trimming took off 1 base at V and 4 bases at J, with 14 bases between the two ends.